Sequencing of this T cell receptor beta chain was carried out in a study of CD8 T cells in ankylosing spondylitis. Points from the study as a whole: For ankylosing spondylitis blood, a TCR beta motif of 7 or 8 highly homologous variants appeared characteristic. Reports say disease-linked clones showed up significantly more in matched ankylosing spondylitis synovial fluid. CD8+ disease-linked clones were present at relatively low frequencies in blood.

The sample holds many counts of this clonotype. Its antigen is not identified. Making the TCR beta libraries involved quantitative 5'-RACE with molecular barcodes. TCRdb used MiXCR to reprocess the 5' RACE reads, holding one entry per CDR3 protein. The sample yields tens of thousands of distinct CDR3 sequences, 4% seen once. Material: blood, either unsorted or a sorted T cell fraction (not recorded which). The sequence was collected from a female donor with ankylosing spondylitis or in good health (not recorded which).

The CDR3 here is CASSSRQGFGVNEQFF. The CDR3, as DNA: TGTGCCAGCAGCTCCCGACAGGGTTTTGGAGTGAATGAGCAGTTCTTC. This sequence joins TRBV9 and TRBJ2-1; the match to TRBD1 covers 7 bases. After removal of 4 bases from V and 7 bases from J, the junction contained 14 bases not matched to a gene. There are 16 residues in the CDR3. Germline loops: CDR1 SGDLS, CDR2 YYNGEE. The full variable domain, with the rest looked up from reference TRBV9 and TRBJ2-1, is DSGVTQTPKHLITATGQRVTLRCSPRSGDLSVYWYQQSLDQGLQFLIQYYNGEERAKGNILERFSAQQFPDLHSELNLSSLELGDSALYFCASSSRQGFGVNEQFFGPGTRLTVL.